These T cell receptor beta chains were read from a single sample in a study of blood T cells in healthy people across ages. TCRdb reprocessed the 5' RACE reads via MiXCR and lists one record per CDR3 protein. The table lists 500,000 to 700,000 distinct CDR3 sequences, about 30% of them singletons, with 15% to 19% in the top ten. The sequencing sample was made of blood. These receptors were obtained from a woman of 80 years or more in good health. Both conserved end residues are part of each CDR3. The D gene is left open where the match is weak. Expanded clones get a size class; other rows say once, few or many, or leave the size out.

len	j_gene	d_gene	abundance	v_gene	CDR3nt	CDR3aa
16	TRBJ2-5	TRBD2	.	TRBV20-1	TGCAGTGCTAGAGTTCCGGGACTAGCGGGATACAATGAGCAGTACTTC	CSARVPGLAGYNEQYF
15	TRBJ2-6	.	.	TRBV14	TGTGCCAGCAGCCTACAAATTCCTGGGGCCAACGTCCGGACTTTC	CASSLQIPGANVRTF
13	TRBJ2-4	.	many	TRBV20-1	TGCAGTGCTCCACAGGAGGCCAAAAACATTCAGTACTTC	CSAPQEAKNIQYF
16	TRBJ1-2	TRBD1	many	TRBV12-3/TRBV12-4	TGTGCCAGCACCACCGGACAGGGGGCCATCCGATATGGCTACACCTTC	CASTTGQGAIRYGYTF
15	TRBJ2-5	TRBD1	many	TRBV7-2	TGTGCCAGCAGGTCTAGGGGGCGCTCCCAAGAGACCCAGTACTTC	CASRSRGRSQETQYF
11	TRBJ1-6	.	.	TRBV6-1	TGTGCCAGCGGGGCTGATTCACCCCTCCACTTT	CASGADSPLHF
15	TRBJ2-5	.	many	TRBV4-3	TGCGCCAGCAGCCAAGATAGGGGGTTATCGGAGACCCAGTACTTC	CASSQDRGLSETQYF
16	TRBJ2-3	TRBD2	many	TRBV7-9	TGTGCCAGCAGCTCCTTAGCGGGGGCCATCACAGATACGCAGTATTTT	CASSSLAGAITDTQYF
15	TRBJ2-5	.	.	TRBV5-1	TGCGCCAGCAGCTTGGGTGGCAGGGTTTCGGATGAGCAGTACTTC	CASSLGGRVSDEQYF
18	TRBJ2-3	TRBD2	.	TRBV20-1	TGCAGTGCTAGAGATGACATAGGTAGCGGGGGGCTCACAGATACGCAGTATTTT	CSARDDIGSGGLTDTQYF
14	TRBJ2-3	.	many	TRBV20-1	TGCAGTGCTAGAGCCGCAGGGCGCACAGATACGCAGTATTTT	CSARAAGRTDTQYF
17	TRBJ2-3	TRBD2	.	TRBV2	TGTGCCAGCAGTGGGCTAGCGGGGGCCCCTAGCACAGATACGCAGTATTTT	CASSGLAGAPSTDTQYF
15	TRBJ2-7	.	.	TRBV11-2	TGTGCCAGCAGCTTAACCGGGTCCCTAGGGGGGGAGCAGTACTTC	CASSLTGSLGGEQYF
14	TRBJ1-5	.	.	TRBV12-3/TRBV12-4	TGTGCCAGCAGTTTAACCGGGGAGCGACAGCCCCAGCATTTT	CASSLTGERQPQHF
15	TRBJ2-5	TRBD2	many	TRBV20-1	TGCAGTGCCTCACTCCTGACGGGGGGACAAGAGACCCAGTACTTC	CSASLLTGGQETQYF
14	TRBJ2-1	.	many	TRBV28	TGTGCCAGCAGTTACATTGACAGATCCAATGAGCAGTTCTTC	CASSYIDRSNEQFF
13	TRBJ1-1	.	.	TRBV20-1	TGCAGTGCTAGAGATCCCGAGGCCCGACGAGCTTTCTTT	CSARDPEARRAFF
17	TRBJ1-1	.	.	TRBV5-1	TGCGCCAGCAGCCTCTTATTAACCGGACAGATGAACACTGAAGCTTTCTTT	CASSLLLTGQMNTEAFF
17	TRBJ2-5	.	.	TRBV4-2	TGTGCCAGCAGCCAAGAACTATCCCTAAACAGCCCGGGGACCCAGTACTTC	CASSQELSLNSPGTQYF
14	TRBJ2-5	.	.	TRBV7-2	TGTGCCAGCAGCGCGCTAGGGTCTTTATATGAGCAGTACTTC	CASSALGSLYEQYF
12	TRBJ1-1	.	.	TRBV30	TGTGCCTGGAGTGTAATGGCGTCTGAAGCTTTCTTT	CAWSVMASEAFF
15	TRBJ1-1	TRBD1	few	TRBV5-1	TGCGCCAGCAGCGTAACCGGGACAGGGGTCACTGAAGCTTTCTTT	CASSVTGTGVTEAFF
14	TRBJ1-3	.	.	TRBV7-2	TGTGCCAGCAGCCCCCCCACGTCGGAGAACACCATATATTTT	CASSPPTSENTIYF
13	TRBJ1-2	.	few	TRBV19	TGTGCCAGTAGTATGGGGTCGGACTATGGCTACACCTTC	CASSMGSDYGYTF
11	TRBJ2-7	.	.	TRBV20-1	TGCAGTGCTATTAGGCTAAACGAGCAGTACTTC	CSAIRLNEQYF
13	TRBJ2-4	TRBD1	many	TRBV5-1	TGCGCCAGCAGCTCGGGACAGCAAAACATTCAGTACTTC	CASSSGQQNIQYF
13	TRBJ2-3	.	many	TRBV9	TGTGCCAGCAGCGTAGGGCCTGCAGATACGCAGTATTTT	CASSVGPADTQYF
15	TRBJ2-2	.	few	TRBV20-1	TGCAGTGCTAGAGACGACACCGGTCCGACCGGGGAGCTGTTTTTT	CSARDDTGPTGELFF
13	TRBJ1-1	TRBD1	few	TRBV12-3/TRBV12-4	TGTGCCACCATACCCAGGGGGTCGACTGAAGCTTTCTTT	CATIPRGSTEAFF
17	TRBJ2-7	.	many	TRBV5-6	TGTGCCAGCAGCTTATTAAAAGGGGGGGGTTTCTCCTACGAGCAGTACTTC	CASSLLKGGGFSYEQYF
15	TRBJ2-1	.	once	TRBV5-1	TGCGCCAGCAGCGCACGGGCTACGGATGGCAATGAGCAGTTCTTC	CASSARATDGNEQFF
12	TRBJ2-1	.	many	TRBV30	TGTGCCTGGAGCCCCGGCGGGGATGAGCAGTTCTTC	CAWSPGGDEQFF
13	TRBJ1-2	.	few	TRBV19	TGTGCCAGTAGTACCCTACAGGACTATGGCTACACCTTC	CASSTLQDYGYTF
13	TRBJ1-2	.	.	TRBV7-9	TGTGCCAGCAGCTCCCTCCCCGGGAGTGGCTACACCTTC	CASSSLPGSGYTF
16	TRBJ1-3	.	few	TRBV7-2	TGTGCCAGCAGCCGAGGGCGGAACTCAATTGGAAACACCATATATTTT	CASSRGRNSIGNTIYF
15	TRBJ2-6	.	many	TRBV27	TGTGCCAGCACCTTGGTCGGGTCTGGGGCCAACGTCCTGACTTTC	CASTLVGSGANVLTF
14	TRBJ2-4	.	many	TRBV12-3/TRBV12-4	TGTGCCAGCAGTTTTCAGGGGGCCAAAAACATTCAGTACTTC	CASSFQGAKNIQYF
14	TRBJ2-7	TRBD2	many	TRBV5-1	TGCGCCAGCAGCGTGGGACTAGCGGGGTATCGGCAGTACTTC	CASSVGLAGYRQYF
14	TRBJ2-7	.	many	TRBV29-1	TGCAGCGTTGAGGTGTGGGACGCCAGGCTCGAGCAGTACTTC	CSVEVWDARLEQYF
16	TRBJ2-1	TRBD2	few	TRBV5-1	TGCGCCAGCAGCTTGGGTGGGACTAGCGCATACAATGAGCAGTTCTTC	CASSLGGTSAYNEQFF
14	TRBJ2-5	.	many	TRBV6-2/TRBV6-3	TGTGCCAGCAGTCATCGGGTCACAGTAGGGACCCAGTACTTC	CASSHRVTVGTQYF
15	TRBJ2-3	TRBD2	.	TRBV6-1	TGTGCCCGTAGTTCTAGGACTAGCGGCACAGATACGCAGTATTTT	CARSSRTSGTDTQYF
15	TRBJ2-5	.	many	TRBV5-4	TGTGCCAGCAGCTTGGTAGTCCAGGGACAAGAGACCCAGTACTTC	CASSLVVQGQETQYF
13	TRBJ1-5	.	many	TRBV10-3	TGTGCCATCAGCTATATTATCAATCAGCCCCAGCATTTT	CAISYIINQPQHF
15	TRBJ2-3	TRBD2	many	TRBV27	TGTGCCAGGTCCTCGATAGCGGGGGTGGCAGATACGCAGTATTTT	CARSSIAGVADTQYF
14	TRBJ2-7	.	many	TRBV6-2/TRBV6-3	TGTGCCAGCAGTTACTCGAGAGGTCTCGACGAGCAGTACTTC	CASSYSRGLDEQYF
13	TRBJ1-2	.	.	TRBV7-2	TGTGCCAGCAGCTTATTGAAGAACTATGGCTACACCTTC	CASSLLKNYGYTF
12	TRBJ2-1	.	.	TRBV5-1	TGCGCCAGCAGCTTGGAGGGGGTAACCAAGTTCTTC	CASSLEGVTKFF
14	TRBJ2-5	.	many	TRBV12-3/TRBV12-4	TGTGCCAGCAGTTCCGGGATAAAGTCGGAGACCCAGTACTTC	CASSSGIKSETQYF
14	TRBJ2-7	.	many	TRBV5-1	TGCGCCAGCAGCTTGGTCCAGGGGAACTACGAGCAGTACTTC	CASSLVQGNYEQYF
13	TRBJ2-7	.	many	TRBV18	TGTGCCAGCTCACCAACGTCCTTCCACGAGCAGTACTTC	CASSPTSFHEQYF
13	TRBJ2-3	TRBD1	.	TRBV20-1	TGCAGTGCTAGAGTACAGGGGACAGATACGCAGTATTTT	CSARVQGTDTQYF
13	TRBJ1-5	.	many	TRBV12-3/TRBV12-4	TGTGCCAGCAGTGTCACCGAAAATCAGCCCCAGCATTTT	CASSVTENQPQHF
17	TRBJ2-2	TRBD1	many	TRBV10-3	TGTGCCATCAGTCAAACCTCAGACAGGGGAAGGACCGGGGAGCTGTTTTTT	CAISQTSDRGRTGELFF
15	TRBJ2-4	.	.	TRBV25-1	TGTGCCAGCAGTGACAGTCAGCTAGTTAAGAACATTCAGTACTTC	CASSDSQLVKNIQYF
14	TRBJ2-3	TRBD1	many	TRBV6-6	TGTGCCAGCAGGGATGGACAGGGTACAGATACGCAGTATTTT	CASRDGQGTDTQYF
13	TRBJ1-1	.	few	TRBV4-1	TGCGCCAGCAGCCTCCCTGGAGGGAAAGAGGCTTTCTTT	CASSLPGGKEAFF